The 14 T cell receptor beta chains below come from one sample, sequenced in a study of beta chain features in type 1 diabetes. The antigens of these receptors remain unknown. Since all of the isolated RNA was reverse transcribed, expressed TCRB transcripts were what got sequenced. Measured with immunoSEQ multiplex PCR; TCRdb has only the in-frame clones, and not every one. The table lists 600,000 or so clones, 11% to 15% of them singletons, with 0.03% to 0.045% in the top ten. Findings of the study overall: Shorter TCRB CDR3s, moderately but significantly so, were found in Type 1 diabetes patients in all four CD4+ subsets.

Specimen: naive CD4+ T cells from blood. The receptors originated from a man between 18 and 29 years old with type 1 diabetes.

The V and J genes are TRBV7-9 and TRBJ2-7; D is uncertain. V shed 4 bases and J shed 4 bases, with 20 bases lying between them. Germline CDR1 reads SEHNR; CDR2 reads FQNEAQ (reference sequence). CDR3 size: 16 residues. The CDR3 sequence: CASSYVRNPISYEQYF. The CDR3 bases are TGTGCCAGCAGCTACGTAAGGAACCCAATTTCTTACGAGCAGTACTTC. Supplemented by reference TRBV7-9 and TRBJ2-7, the full variable domain reads DTGVSQNPRHKITKRGQNVTFRCDPISEHNRLYWYRQTLGQGPEFLTYFQNEAQLEKSRLLSDRFSAERPKGSFSTLEIQRTEQGDSAMYLCASSYVRNPISYEQYFGPGTRLTVT.

This clone came up a few times. The chain carries TRBV2 and TRBJ1-1; 9 bases map to TRBD1. The germline gives CDR1 SNHLY, CDR2 FYNNEI. The CDR3 runs to 15 residues. Trimming at V came to 10 bases and at J to 0 bases, leaving 9 bases not matched to a gene. CDR3 protein: CATRGTGRMNTEAFF. The CDR3 DNA is TGTGCCACCAGGGGGACAGGGCGAATGAACACTGAAGCTTTCTTT.

The V gene is TRBV7-9, the J gene TRBJ2-6, with D unclear. The CDR3 has 17 amino acids. Deletions cut 5 bases from V and 0 bases from J, with 14 bases between. CDR1 and CDR2 (germline): SEHNR, FQNEAQ (reference sequence). The CDR3 DNA reads as TGTGCCAGCAGCGCCTCAAAAGGGTTCTCTGGGGCCAACGTCCTGACTTTC. Encoded protein: CASSASKGFSGANVLTF.

This clone was picked up a small number of times. The chain links TRBV5-1 to TRBJ2-1; 9 nucleotides agree with TRBD2. V dropped 3 bases and J dropped 0; count of bases not matched to a gene: 16. This CDR3 comprises 20 residues. The germline V gene encodes CDR1 SGHRS and CDR2 YFSETQ. CDR3 loop: CASSSWGWTSDRSSYNEQFF. Here the CDR3 DNA reads TGCGCCAGCAGCTCCTGGGGTTGGACTAGCGATAGGAGCTCCTACAATGAGCAGTTCTTC.

This clone appeared a few times. This CDR3 is also generated by other DNA sequences in the sample. This chain uses TRBV7-9 with TRBJ1-2; 9 bases fit TRBD1. The CDR3 length is 13 residues. Trimming at V came to 5 bases and at J to 4 bases, leaving 2 bases not matched to a gene. The germline gives CDR1 SEHNR, CDR2 FQNEAQ (reference sequence). As DNA, the CDR3 is TGTGCCAGCAGCCCGGGACAGGGCTATGGCTACACCTTC. It specifies CASSPGQGYGYTF.

The V and J genes are TRBV5-1 and TRBJ1-4; the match to TRBD1 covers 11 bases. Per germline, CDR1 SGHRS and CDR2 YFSETQ. J gave up 7 bases and V 4 bases, and 3 bases lay outside the gene matches. The CDR3 runs 14 residues. The CDR3, as DNA: TGCGCCAGCAGCGGACAGGGGGCAAGTGAAAAACTGTTTTTT. Amino acid sequence: CASSGQGASEKLFF.

The table lists this clone with a few counts. The chain links TRBV30 to TRBJ2-1; TRBD2 is a possible D gene (7 bases). CDR3 length: 12 amino acids. V was trimmed by 7 bases and J by 9 bases, leaving 16 bases between them. CDR1 and CDR2 from the germline V gene are GTSNPN and SVGIG (reference sequence). The CDR3 is CASSRGASEQFF. CDR3 DNA: TGTGCCTCGTCCCGGGGGGCGAGTGAGCAGTTCTTC.

This clone was counted only a few times. The gene calls are TRBV7-9 and TRBJ2-3; D remains unclear. The CDR3 is 14 residues long. Trimming left V 2 bases short and J 4 bases short, with 10 bases between. The V gene's germline CDR1 is SEHNR and CDR2 FQNEAQ (reference sequence). The CDR3 sequence: CASSLRAPSDTQYF. Written as DNA, the CDR3 is TGTGCCAGCAGCTTAAGGGCCCCTTCAGATACGCAGTATTTT.

This clone has only a few counts. This chain joins TRBV11-2 and TRBJ2-7; D may be TRBD2 (6 bases). CDR3 size: 13 residues. Germline lookup yields CDR1 SGHAT and CDR2 FQNNGV. The V and J ends lost 5 bases and 3 bases respectively, with 11 bases between them. The CDR3, as DNA: TGTGCCAGCAGCACTAGCCCCGGCTACGAGCAGTACTTC. Protein: CASSTSPGYEQYF.

CDR3 coding DNA: TGTGCCAGCAGCTTTGGGGGTGGGCACCGGCTGTTTTTT. Residues: CASSFGGGHRLFF. The V gene is TRBV21-1, the J gene TRBJ2-2. TRBV21-1 is termed a pseudogene. The CDR3 covers 13 residues.

This clone has a handful of counts. This chain connects TRBV19 to TRBJ2-1, with D possibly being TRBD2 (5 bases). Germline V CDR1 and CDR2: LNHDA, SQIVND (reference sequence). There are 16 residues in the CDR3. The V end lost 3 bases, the J end lost 2 bases, and 14 bases lay between the germline ends. CDR3 nucleotides: TGTGCCAGTAGTATCGGCGGGCGCCCCCCCTACAATGAGCAGTTCTTC. It is translated as CASSIGGRPPYNEQFF.

V and J are TRBV2 and TRBJ1-2; the D is unclear. V lost 7 bases and J 5 bases, leaving 11 bases between the germline ends. The CDR3 contains 12 residues. The germline gives CDR1 SNHLY, CDR2 FYNNEI. DNA for the CDR3: TGTGCCAGCACCCCCACGGGGTATGGCTACACCTTC. Translation gives CASTPTGYGYTF.

The chain has TRBV5-6 and TRBJ2-7; D may be TRBD2 (6 bases). V was cut by 2 bases and J by 0 bases, with 12 bases left in between. Germline V gene data show CDR1 as SGHDT and CDR2 as YYEEEE. CDR3 length: 15 amino acids. The CDR3 loop reads CASSLGRPFSYEQYF. The CDR3 nucleotides are TGTGCCAGCAGCTTAGGGAGGCCCTTCTCCTACGAGCAGTACTTC.

V gene TRBV6-1 combines with J gene TRBJ2-1; TRBD2 matches at 7 bases. The CDR3 runs to 15 residues. Germline CDR1 reads MNHNS; CDR2 reads SASEGT. V was clipped by 6 bases and J by 3 bases; unmatched bases: 8. The CDR3 DNA reads as TGTGCCAGCAGCTCCGGGACTACCCTCTACAATGAGCAGTTCTTC. Its translation is CASSSGTTLYNEQFF.